This T cell receptor (beta chain) was identified in a study of beta chain features in type 1 diabetes. Since all of the isolated RNA was reverse transcribed, expressed TCRB transcripts were what got sequenced. An average near 3.57 million reads came from naive, central memory and regulatory T cell samples. Assay used: immunoSEQ multiplex PCR; TCRdb lists only in-frame clones, some missing. Counted here are roughly 160,000 clones, 6% to 9% occurring once; the ten biggest clones make up approximately 0.54%. This clone was detected a few times. What it recognizes is unknown. Study findings and constraints: Moderately but significantly shorter TCRB CDR3s were found in Type 1 diabetes patients in all four CD4+ subsets. Fewer junction insertions and more nucleotide deletions appeared in type 1 diabetes patients. Comparison showed that naive, central memory and Treg TCRB repertoires appeared more similar among patients than among healthy donors.

The germline V gene has CDR1 MNHNY and CDR2 SVGAGI (reference sequence). CDR3 length: 16 residues. J gave up 1 base and V 6 bases, and 5 bases lay outside the gene matches. The chain employs TRBV6-6 and TRBJ1-3, with TRBD1 matching 11 bases. This TCR came from a man aged 18-30 years with type 1 diabetes. Source material: central memory CD4+ T cells from blood. The CDR3 DNA reads as TGTGCCAGCAGAACCGGGACAGGGGGTTCTGGAAACACCATATATTTT. It translates to CASRTGTGGSGNTIYF.